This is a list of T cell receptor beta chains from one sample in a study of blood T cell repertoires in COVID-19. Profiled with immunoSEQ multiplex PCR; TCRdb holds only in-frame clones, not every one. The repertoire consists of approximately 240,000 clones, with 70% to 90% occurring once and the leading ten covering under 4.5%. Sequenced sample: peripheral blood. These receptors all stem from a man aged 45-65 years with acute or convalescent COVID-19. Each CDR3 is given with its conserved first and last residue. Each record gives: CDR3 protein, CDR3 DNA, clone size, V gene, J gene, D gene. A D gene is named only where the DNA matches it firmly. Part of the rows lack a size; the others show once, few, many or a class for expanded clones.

CASSHPRGVRETQYF	TGTGCCAGCAGCCACCCCCGCGGGGTGAGAGAGACCCAGTACTTC	few	TRBV7-9	TRBJ2-5	NA
CASRGQYQPQHF	TGTGCCAGTAGAGGACAGTATCAGCCCCAGCATTTT	NA	TRBV19	TRBJ1-5	NA
CASGSPKDSSQNTEAFF	TGTGCTAGTGGTTCCCCGAAGGACAGCAGCCAAAACACTGAAGCTTTCTTT	few	TRBV12-5	TRBJ1-1	NA
CASSFEGADEKLFF	TGTGCCAGCAGCTTTGAGGGGGCCGACGAAAAACTGTTTTTT	once	TRBV11-3	TRBJ1-4	TRBD1
CATSRRAGGAFYGYTF	TGTGCCACCAGCAGAAGAGCAGGGGGCGCTTTCTATGGCTACACCTTC	NA	TRBV15	TRBJ1-2	TRBD1
CATSNRVTDTQYF	TGTGCCACCAGCAACAGGGTAACAGATACGCAGTATTTT	NA	TRBV15	TRBJ2-3	NA
CASRHACQNRDPYEQYF	TGCGCCAGCAGGCACGCTTGCCAAAACAGGGACCCCTACGAGCAGTACTTC	NA	TRBV23-1	TRBJ2-7	NA
CASSLREGPGEQYF	TGTGCCAGCAGCTTGCGGGAGGGCCCAGGGGAGCAGTACTTC	NA	TRBV11-3	TRBJ2-7	TRBD2
CAFTQGGNTGELFF	TGTGCCTTCACCCAAGGGGGGAACACCGGGGAGCTGTTTTTT	NA	TRBV30	TRBJ2-2	NA
CASSFPGQGSYEQYF	TGTGCCAGCAGTTTTCCGGGACAGGGCTCCTACGAGCAGTACTTC	NA	TRBV28	TRBJ2-7	TRBD1
CASSPPVRGLAGGTYEQYF	TGTGCCAGCAGTCCCCCCGTTCGGGGACTAGCGGGAGGTACGTACGAGCAGTACTTC	NA	TRBV27	TRBJ2-7	TRBD2
CASSLTRDTGELFF	TGTGCCAGCAGCTTAACCAGGGACACCGGGGAGCTGTTTTTT	NA	TRBV11-2	TRBJ2-2	NA
CASSQGEGNRWNTQYF	TGCGCCAGCAGCCAAGGGGAGGGCAACCGTTGGAATACGCAGTATTTT	NA	TRBV4-1	TRBJ2-3	TRBD2
CASTRLAGGYNEQFF	TGTGCCAGCACCAGACTAGCGGGAGGCTACAATGAGCAGTTCTTC	NA	TRBV6-5	TRBJ2-1	TRBD2
CASRLSSYNSPLHF	TGTGCCAGCAGACTGAGCTCCTATAATTCACCCCTCCACTTT	NA	TRBV6-5	TRBJ1-6	NA
CASSGTGGSSGANVLTF	TGTGCCAGCAGCGGGACAGGGGGTTCTTCTGGGGCCAACGTCCTGACTTTC	NA	TRBV2	TRBJ2-6	TRBD1
CASMATGLAGPNEQFF	TGTGCCAGCATGGCAACCGGACTAGCGGGCCCCAATGAGCAGTTCTTC	once	TRBV6-4	TRBJ2-1	TRBD2
CASSLRLVGGYEQYF	TGTGCCAGCAGCCTCAGACTAGTGGGTGGTTATGAGCAGTACTTC	once	TRBV5-5	TRBJ2-7	NA
CASSPQGTANEQFF	TGTGCCAGTAGCCCCCAGGGGACGGCGAATGAGCAGTTCTTC	NA	TRBV19	TRBJ2-1	NA
CASSLAGFNQPQHF	TGTGCCAGCAGCTTGGCAGGGTTCAATCAGCCCCAGCATTTT	NA	TRBV5-5	TRBJ1-5	NA
CASSESSGGGANTQYF	TGCGCCAGCAGTGAGTCGTCTGGCGGGGGAGCGAATACGCAGTATTTT	NA	TRBV10-2	TRBJ2-3	TRBD2
CASSQPGGPPYEQYF	TGCGCCAGCAGCCAACCGGGAGGGCCCCCCTACGAGCAGTACTTC	NA	TRBV4-1	TRBJ2-7	TRBD2
CAIKPSGGSTDTQYF	TGTGCCATCAAACCTAGCGGGGGGAGCACAGATACGCAGTATTTT	NA	TRBV10-3	TRBJ2-3	TRBD2
CASSYGGTEAFF	TGTGCCAGCAGTTACGGAGGTACTGAAGCTTTCTTT	NA	TRBV6-5	TRBJ1-1	NA
CASSGTEQPQHF	TGTGCCAGCAGTGGAACGGAGCAGCCCCAGCATTTT	NA	TRBV6-6	TRBJ1-5	NA
CASTPEGASTDTQYF	TGTGCCAGTACCCCAGAGGGGGCTAGCACAGATACGCAGTATTTT	NA	TRBV19	TRBJ2-3	TRBD1
CASSPYVGRGSNYGYTF	TGCGCCAGCAGCCCGTATGTTGGAAGGGGATCTAACTATGGCTACACCTTC	NA	TRBV5-1	TRBJ1-2	NA
CASSDTGTSADEQYF	TGTGCCAGCAGTGACACCGGGACAAGCGCGGACGAGCAGTACTTC	NA	TRBV6-1	TRBJ2-7	NA
CASSQDATGFSPLHF	TGCGCCAGCAGCCAAGACGCGACAGGGTTTTCACCCCTCCACTTT	NA	TRBV4-1	TRBJ1-6	TRBD1
CASSDRPGYVEQYF	TGTGCCAGCAGCGATAGGCCAGGGTATGTCGAGCAGTACTTC	NA	TRBV21-1	TRBJ2-7	NA
CASSQESQPGGNQYF	TGCGCCAGCAGCCAAGAAAGTCAGCCCGGAGGAAATCAGTACTTC	few	TRBV4-1	TRBJ2-7	NA
CASSLGPQTYEQYF	TGTGCCAGCAGCTTAGGGCCACAGACCTACGAGCAGTACTTC	NA	TRBV7-2	TRBJ2-7	NA
CASSLAIRRTGVNSGANVLTF	TGCGCCAGCAGCTTGGCCATTAGGAGGACAGGGGTTAACTCTGGGGCCAACGTCCTGACTTTC	NA	TRBV5-1	TRBJ2-6	TRBD1
CASSPTGLQGTEAFF	TGTGCCAGTAGTCCGACGGGACTTCAAGGCACTGAAGCTTTCTTT	NA	TRBV19	TRBJ1-1	NA
CASTTGSSGNTIYF	TGTGCCAGCACTACAGGCAGCTCTGGAAACACCATATATTTT	NA	TRBV7-9	TRBJ1-3	NA
CASSIQGWTVNSNQPQHF	TGTGCCAGTAGTATCCAGGGCTGGACAGTTAATAGCAATCAGCCCCAGCATTTT	NA	TRBV19	TRBJ1-5	NA
CASSLARTAQYF	TGTGCCAGCAGTTTAGCTAGGACAGCGCAGTACTTC	NA	TRBV12-3/TRBV12-4	TRBJ2-7	NA
CASSLEQTYEQYF	TGTGCCAGCAGCTTAGAACAGACGTACGAGCAGTACTTC	many	TRBV11-3	TRBJ2-7	NA
CAWSVGWDRGYSPLHF	TGTGCCTGGAGTGTAGGCTGGGACAGGGGCTATTCACCCCTCCACTTT	NA	TRBV30	TRBJ1-6	TRBD1
CASSSPGHPYEQYF	TGTGCCAGCAGCTCCCCGGGACACCCCTACGAGCAGTACTTC	NA	TRBV11-1	TRBJ2-7	NA
CSVQGWGNTEAFF	TGCAGCGTTCAGGGTTGGGGGAACACTGAAGCTTTCTTT	once	TRBV29-1	TRBJ1-1	NA
CSVRRGGRNYEQYF	TGCAGCGTTCGAAGGGGGGGCAGAAACTACGAGCAGTACTTC	NA	TRBV29-1	TRBJ2-7	NA